Listed below are T cell receptor beta chains from one sample, sequenced in a study of cytomegalovirus exposure and HLA in healthy donors. Data came from immunoSEQ multiplex PCR; TCRdb stores just in-frame clones and leaves some out. The data show more than 200,000 clones, less than 80% seen once. Sequencing was done on a sample of PBMCs. The receptors come from a girl aged 2 to 9 in good health and CMV-seronegative. The CDR3 runs from the conserved cysteine through the conserved F or W. A D gene is named only where the DNA matches it firmly. Rows may omit the clone size; those that give it use once, few, many or a size class.

clone_size: -; v_call: TRBV5-1; j_call: TRBJ2-7; d_call: TRBD1; cdr3_aa: CASSSVQGSYEQYF; cdr3_nt: TGCGCCAGCAGCTCGGTACAGGGGTCCTACGAGCAGTACTTC
clone_size: few; v_call: TRBV9; j_call: TRBJ2-4; d_call: -; cdr3_aa: CASSVEAGKSQYF; cdr3_nt: TGTGCCAGCAGCGTAGAGGCAGGGAAGTCTCAGTACTTC
clone_size: -; v_call: TRBV2; j_call: TRBJ2-5; d_call: -; cdr3_aa: CASSERGLRETQYF; cdr3_nt: TGTGCCAGCAGTGAACGCGGCTTGAGAGAGACCCAGTACTTC
clone_size: -; v_call: TRBV2; j_call: TRBJ1-1; d_call: -; cdr3_aa: CASSDRFSEAFF; cdr3_nt: TGTGCCAGCAGTGACAGGTTTTCTGAAGCTTTCTTT
clone_size: few; v_call: TRBV5-6; j_call: TRBJ2-1; d_call: -; cdr3_aa: CASSFPPSGIYSYNEQFF; cdr3_nt: TGTGCCAGCAGCTTCCCCCCGTCGGGGATCTACTCCTACAATGAGCAGTTCTTC
clone_size: -; v_call: TRBV10-2; j_call: TRBJ2-1; d_call: TRBD2; cdr3_aa: CASGGTSNEQFF; cdr3_nt: TGCGCCAGCGGCGGGACTAGCAATGAGCAGTTCTTC
clone_size: -; v_call: TRBV5-4; j_call: TRBJ2-1; d_call: TRBD1; cdr3_aa: CASNSWQGVSNEQFF; cdr3_nt: TGTGCCAGCAACTCTTGGCAGGGGGTAAGCAATGAGCAGTTCTTC
clone_size: once; v_call: TRBV29-1; j_call: TRBJ2-3; d_call: TRBD2; cdr3_aa: CSAAGVLTDTQYF; cdr3_nt: TGCAGCGCGGCGGGAGTCCTCACAGATACGCAGTATTTT
clone_size: -; v_call: TRBV4-2; j_call: TRBJ1-3; d_call: -; cdr3_aa: CASSQQPARTAGNTIYF; cdr3_nt: TGTGCCAGCAGCCAGCAACCCGCTAGGACAGCTGGAAACACCATATATTTT
clone_size: once; v_call: TRBV23-1; j_call: TRBJ2-7; d_call: -; cdr3_aa: CASSPPPGAYEQYF; cdr3_nt: TGCGCCAGCAGTCCCCCACCCGGGGCCTACGAGCAGTACTTC
clone_size: -; v_call: TRBV2; j_call: TRBJ2-1; d_call: -; cdr3_aa: CASSSTASYNEQFF; cdr3_nt: TGTGCCAGCAGTTCGACTGCGTCCTACAATGAGCAGTTCTTC
clone_size: few; v_call: TRBV4-1; j_call: TRBJ2-3; d_call: TRBD1; cdr3_aa: CASAKQGAGDTQYF; cdr3_nt: TGCGCCAGCGCCAAACAGGGGGCGGGAGATACGCAGTATTTT
clone_size: -; v_call: TRBV6-6; j_call: TRBJ2-1; d_call: -; cdr3_aa: CASSYGRSYNEQFF; cdr3_nt: TGTGCCAGCAGTTACGGCCGATCCTACAATGAGCAGTTCTTC
clone_size: few; v_call: TRBV6-1; j_call: TRBJ2-5; d_call: TRBD1; cdr3_aa: CASSEEGTGEETQYF; cdr3_nt: TGTGCCAGCAGTGAAGAGGGAACAGGGGAAGAGACCCAGTACTTC
clone_size: -; v_call: TRBV5-4; j_call: TRBJ2-3; d_call: -; cdr3_aa: CASTFGSLVGSNTDTQYF; cdr3_nt: TGTGCCAGCACCTTCGGGTCCTTGGTCGGCTCCAACACAGATACGCAGTATTTT
clone_size: -; v_call: TRBV7-8; j_call: TRBJ2-7; d_call: -; cdr3_aa: CASSLERSSYEQYF; cdr3_nt: TGTGCCAGCAGCCTTGAGCGGAGCTCCTACGAGCAGTACTTC
clone_size: -; v_call: TRBV25-1; j_call: TRBJ2-3; d_call: -; cdr3_aa: CASSATGTDTQYF; cdr3_nt: TGTGCCAGCAGTGCTACAGGGACAGATACGCAGTATTTT
clone_size: -; v_call: TRBV2; j_call: TRBJ1-2; d_call: -; cdr3_aa: CASSAATDYGYTF; cdr3_nt: TGTGCCAGCAGTGCGGCGACAGACTATGGCTACACCTTC
clone_size: -; v_call: TRBV5-1; j_call: TRBJ2-1; d_call: TRBD1; cdr3_aa: CASSRRQGPLQFF; cdr3_nt: TGCGCCAGCAGCAGGAGACAGGGCCCCCTGCAGTTCTTC
clone_size: -; v_call: TRBV6-5; j_call: TRBJ1-5; d_call: TRBD1; cdr3_aa: CASSSSGQGRIGPQHF; cdr3_nt: TGTGCCAGCAGTTCGTCGGGACAGGGGCGAATTGGGCCCCAGCATTTT
clone_size: -; v_call: TRBV7-6; j_call: TRBJ1-6; d_call: TRBD1; cdr3_aa: CASSLSALTGIYNSPLHF; cdr3_nt: TGTGCCAGCAGCTTATCGGCCCTGACAGGGATCTATAATTCACCCCTCCACTTT
clone_size: -; v_call: TRBV12-5; j_call: TRBJ2-7; d_call: -; cdr3_aa: CASGLVPGVRNEQYF; cdr3_nt: TGTGCTAGTGGTTTGGTACCAGGGGTAAGGAACGAGCAGTACTTC
clone_size: -; v_call: TRBV19; j_call: TRBJ2-5; d_call: TRBD2; cdr3_aa: CATTGGPTQYF; cdr3_nt: TGTGCCACCACGGGGGGTCCGACCCAGTACTTC
clone_size: -; v_call: TRBV18; j_call: TRBJ2-5; d_call: TRBD2; cdr3_aa: CASSDLTSAQETQYF; cdr3_nt: TGTGCCAGCTCAGACCTGACTAGCGCTCAAGAGACCCAGTACTTC
clone_size: -; v_call: TRBV25-1; j_call: TRBJ1-1; d_call: -; cdr3_aa: CASSDMSAGPTEAFF; cdr3_nt: TGTGCCAGCAGTGATATGTCGGCAGGGCCCACTGAAGCTTTCTTT
clone_size: -; v_call: TRBV6-4; j_call: TRBJ2-1; d_call: -; cdr3_aa: CASSLEGSTIYNEQFF; cdr3_nt: TGTGCCAGCAGTCTTGAGGGCTCGACGATCTACAATGAGCAGTTCTTC
clone_size: -; v_call: TRBV10-1; j_call: TRBJ2-1; d_call: TRBD2; cdr3_aa: CARFLVLAGGHEQFF; cdr3_nt: TGCGCCAGGTTTTTAGTTTTAGCGGGAGGGCATGAGCAGTTCTTC
clone_size: -; v_call: TRBV6-1; j_call: TRBJ1-1; d_call: -; cdr3_aa: CASSPYRENTEAFF; cdr3_nt: TGTGCCAGCAGTCCTTACAGGGAGAACACTGAAGCTTTCTTT
clone_size: -; v_call: TRBV5-1; j_call: TRBJ1-5; d_call: -; cdr3_aa: CASSLDQASNQPQHF; cdr3_nt: TGCGCCAGCAGCTTGGACCAGGCTAGCAATCAGCCCCAGCATTTT
clone_size: -; v_call: TRBV2; j_call: TRBJ2-5; d_call: -; cdr3_aa: CASRQQSRQETQYF; cdr3_nt: TGTGCCAGCAGACAGCAATCTCGGCAAGAGACCCAGTACTTC
clone_size: -; v_call: TRBV25-1; j_call: TRBJ2-1; d_call: -; cdr3_aa: CASSDPGSWNNEQFF; cdr3_nt: TGTGCCAGCAGTGACCCCGGGTCGTGGAACAATGAGCAGTTCTTC
clone_size: few; v_call: TRBV23-1; j_call: TRBJ1-5; d_call: -; cdr3_aa: CASLSPGQTYSNQPQHF; cdr3_nt: TGCGCCAGCCTCAGCCCCGGACAGACCTATAGCAATCAGCCCCAGCATTTT
clone_size: -; v_call: TRBV12-5; j_call: TRBJ2-2; d_call: -; cdr3_aa: CASASFTGELFF; cdr3_nt: TGTGCTAGTGCCTCCTTTACCGGGGAGCTGTTTTTT
clone_size: once; v_call: TRBV9; j_call: TRBJ2-5; d_call: TRBD2; cdr3_aa: CASSAGTKQETQYF; cdr3_nt: TGTGCCAGCAGCGCCGGGACTAAGCAAGAGACCCAGTACTTC
clone_size: -; v_call: TRBV9; j_call: TRBJ2-2; d_call: -; cdr3_aa: CASSAQTEIGSMRELFF; cdr3_nt: TGTGCCAGCAGCGCGCAGACTGAAATTGGATCGATGCGGGAGCTGTTTTTT
clone_size: -; v_call: TRBV5-1; j_call: TRBJ1-1; d_call: -; cdr3_aa: CASSLNPGHVNTEAFF; cdr3_nt: TGCGCCAGCAGCCTAAACCCGGGACACGTGAACACTGAAGCTTTCTTT
clone_size: -; v_call: TRBV29-1; j_call: TRBJ2-1; d_call: TRBD2; cdr3_aa: CSVELAGAPVEQFF; cdr3_nt: TGCAGCGTTGAGCTAGCGGGGGCCCCGGTTGAGCAGTTCTTC
clone_size: -; v_call: TRBV25-1; j_call: TRBJ2-5; d_call: TRBD2; cdr3_aa: CASGTSGGPGEQYF; cdr3_nt: TGTGCCAGTGGGACTAGCGGGGGCCCGGGAGAGCAGTACTTC
clone_size: -; v_call: TRBV11-2; j_call: TRBJ2-2; d_call: -; cdr3_aa: CASSLQGNTGELFF; cdr3_nt: TGTGCCAGCAGCTTACAGGGCAACACCGGGGAGCTGTTTTTT
clone_size: few; v_call: TRBV13; j_call: TRBJ1-1; d_call: -; cdr3_aa: CASSFGQGNTEAFF; cdr3_nt: TGTGCCAGCAGCTTTGGTCAGGGGAACACTGAAGCTTTCTTT
clone_size: -; v_call: TRBV5-1; j_call: TRBJ1-2; d_call: -; cdr3_aa: CASSLSGGDYGYTF; cdr3_nt: TGCGCCAGCAGCTTGTCGGGGGGGGACTATGGCTACACCTTC